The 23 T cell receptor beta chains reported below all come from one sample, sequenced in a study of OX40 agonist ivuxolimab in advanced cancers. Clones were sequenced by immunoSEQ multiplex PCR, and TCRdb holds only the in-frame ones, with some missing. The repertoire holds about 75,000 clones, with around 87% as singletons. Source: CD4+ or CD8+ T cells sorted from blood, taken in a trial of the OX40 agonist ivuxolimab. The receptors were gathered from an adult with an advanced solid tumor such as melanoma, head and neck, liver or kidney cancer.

The CDR3 sequence is CASSPLPGQGQETQYF. Written as DNA, the CDR3 is TGTGCCAGCTCACCTCTACCGGGACAGGGCCAAGAGACCCAGTACTTC. The rearrangement joins TRBV18 to TRBJ2-5; 9 bases fit TRBD1. This CDR3 has 16 amino acids. V gave up 3 bases and J gave up 1 base; unmatched junction bases: 6. Germline values: CDR1 KGHSH, CDR2 LQKENI.

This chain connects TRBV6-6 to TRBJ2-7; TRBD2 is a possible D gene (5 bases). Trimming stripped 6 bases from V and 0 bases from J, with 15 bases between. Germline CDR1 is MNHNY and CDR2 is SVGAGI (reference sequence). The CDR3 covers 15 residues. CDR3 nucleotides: TGTGCCAGCAGCAATATAAGGAGGACCTCCTACGAGCAGTACTTC. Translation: CASSNIRRTSYEQYF.

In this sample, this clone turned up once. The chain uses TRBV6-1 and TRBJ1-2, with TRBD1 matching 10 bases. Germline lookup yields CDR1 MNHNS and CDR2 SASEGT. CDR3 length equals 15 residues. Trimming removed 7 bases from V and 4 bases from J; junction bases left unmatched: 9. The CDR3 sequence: CASKPGTGVAYGYTF. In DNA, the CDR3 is TGTGCCAGCAAGCCCGGGACAGGGGTTGCCTATGGCTACACCTTC.

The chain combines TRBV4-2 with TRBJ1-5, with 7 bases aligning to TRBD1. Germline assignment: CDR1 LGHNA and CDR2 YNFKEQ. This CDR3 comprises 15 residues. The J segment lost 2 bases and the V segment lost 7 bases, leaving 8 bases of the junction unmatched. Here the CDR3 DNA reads TGTGCCAGCAAAATTGACAGGGTAGGCAATCAGCCCCAGCATTTT. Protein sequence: CASKIDRVGNQPQHF.

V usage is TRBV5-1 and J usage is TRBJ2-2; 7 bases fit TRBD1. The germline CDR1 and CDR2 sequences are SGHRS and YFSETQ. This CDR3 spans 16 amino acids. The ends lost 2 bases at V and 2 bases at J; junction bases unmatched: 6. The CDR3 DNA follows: TGCGCCAGCAGCTTCGATGCAGGGGGTAACACCGGGGAGCTGTTTTTT. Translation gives CASSFDAGGNTGELFF.

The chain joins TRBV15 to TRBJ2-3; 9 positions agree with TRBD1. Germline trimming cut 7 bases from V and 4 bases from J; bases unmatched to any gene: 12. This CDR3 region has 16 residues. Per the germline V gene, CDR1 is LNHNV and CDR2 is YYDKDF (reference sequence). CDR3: CATKKDTGGGADTQYF. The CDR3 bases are TGTGCCACCAAGAAGGACACAGGGGGCGGTGCAGATACGCAGTATTTT.

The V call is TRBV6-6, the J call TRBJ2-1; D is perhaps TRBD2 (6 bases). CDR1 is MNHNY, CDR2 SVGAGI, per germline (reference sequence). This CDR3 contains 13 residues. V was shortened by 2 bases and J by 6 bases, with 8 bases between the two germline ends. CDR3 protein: CASSYRGLNEQFF. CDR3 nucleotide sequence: TGTGCCAGCAGTTACCGGGGACTCAATGAGCAGTTCTTC.

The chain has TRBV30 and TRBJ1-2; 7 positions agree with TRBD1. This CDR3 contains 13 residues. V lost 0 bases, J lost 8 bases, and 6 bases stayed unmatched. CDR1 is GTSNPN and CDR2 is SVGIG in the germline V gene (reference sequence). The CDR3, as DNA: TGTGCCTGGAGTGTAACAGGGGCCGGGGGCTACACCTTC. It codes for CAWSVTGAGGYTF.

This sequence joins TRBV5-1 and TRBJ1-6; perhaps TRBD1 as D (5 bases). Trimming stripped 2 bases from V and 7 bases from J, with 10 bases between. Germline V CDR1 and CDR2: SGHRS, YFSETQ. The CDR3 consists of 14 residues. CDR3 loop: CASSLNRGNSPLHF. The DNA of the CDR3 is TGCGCCAGCAGCTTAAACCGGGGGAATTCACCCCTCCACTTT.

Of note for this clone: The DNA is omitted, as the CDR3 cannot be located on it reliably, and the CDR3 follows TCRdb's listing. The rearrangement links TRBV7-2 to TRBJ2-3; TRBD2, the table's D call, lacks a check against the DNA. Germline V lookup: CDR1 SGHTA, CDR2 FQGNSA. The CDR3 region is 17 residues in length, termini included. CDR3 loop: CASSFLWRGRGTDTQYF.

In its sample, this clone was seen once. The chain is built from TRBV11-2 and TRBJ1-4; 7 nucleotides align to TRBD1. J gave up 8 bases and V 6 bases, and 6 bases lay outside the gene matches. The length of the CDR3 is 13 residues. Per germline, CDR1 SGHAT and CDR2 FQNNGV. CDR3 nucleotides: TGTGCCAGCAGTCTACAGGGGCGGGAAAAACTGTTTTTT. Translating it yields CASSLQGREKLFF. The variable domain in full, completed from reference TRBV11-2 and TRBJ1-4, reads EAGVAQSPRYKIIEKRQSVAFWCNPISGHATLYWYQQILGQGPKLLIQFQNNGVVDDSQLPKDRFSAERLKGVDSTLKIQPAKLEDSAVYLCASSLQGREKLFFGSGTQLSVL.

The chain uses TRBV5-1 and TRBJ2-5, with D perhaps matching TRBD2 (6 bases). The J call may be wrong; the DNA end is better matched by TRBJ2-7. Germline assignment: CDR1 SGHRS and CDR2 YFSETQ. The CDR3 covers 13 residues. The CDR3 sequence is CASSLGGAVEQYF. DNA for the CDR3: TGCGCCAGCAGCTTGGGCGGGGCAGTCGAGCAGTACTTC.

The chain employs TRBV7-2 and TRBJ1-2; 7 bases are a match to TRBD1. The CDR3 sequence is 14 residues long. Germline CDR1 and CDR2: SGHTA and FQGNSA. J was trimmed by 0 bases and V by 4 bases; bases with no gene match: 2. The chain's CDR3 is CASSWDRTNYGYTF. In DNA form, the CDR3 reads TGTGCCAGCAGCTGGGACAGAACTAACTATGGCTACACCTTC.

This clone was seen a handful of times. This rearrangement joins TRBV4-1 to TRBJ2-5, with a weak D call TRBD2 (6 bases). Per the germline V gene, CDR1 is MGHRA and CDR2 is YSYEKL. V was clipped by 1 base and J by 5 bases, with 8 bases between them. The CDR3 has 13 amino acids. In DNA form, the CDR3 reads TGCGCCAGCAGCCAAGGACTAGTTGAGACCCAGTACTTC. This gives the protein CASSQGLVETQYF.

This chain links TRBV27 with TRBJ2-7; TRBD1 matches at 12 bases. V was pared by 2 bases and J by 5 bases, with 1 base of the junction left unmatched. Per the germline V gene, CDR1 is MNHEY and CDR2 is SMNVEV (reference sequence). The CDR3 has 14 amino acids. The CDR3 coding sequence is TGTGCCAGCAGTTTAGGGACAGGGGGCAACGAGCAGTACTTC. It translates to CASSLGTGGNEQYF.

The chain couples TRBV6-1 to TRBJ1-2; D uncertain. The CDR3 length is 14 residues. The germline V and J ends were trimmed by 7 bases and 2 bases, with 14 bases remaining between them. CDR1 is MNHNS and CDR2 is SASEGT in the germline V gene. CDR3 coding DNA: TGTGCCAGCACCTACGGAGGTTTAAACTATGGCTACACCTTC. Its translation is CASTYGGLNYGYTF.

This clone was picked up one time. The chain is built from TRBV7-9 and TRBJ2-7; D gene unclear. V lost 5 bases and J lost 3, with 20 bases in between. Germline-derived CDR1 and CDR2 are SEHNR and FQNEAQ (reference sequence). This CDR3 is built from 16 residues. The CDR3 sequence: CASSSLETRVFYEQYF. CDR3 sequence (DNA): TGTGCCAGCAGCAGCTTAGAGACAAGGGTCTTCTACGAGCAGTACTTC.

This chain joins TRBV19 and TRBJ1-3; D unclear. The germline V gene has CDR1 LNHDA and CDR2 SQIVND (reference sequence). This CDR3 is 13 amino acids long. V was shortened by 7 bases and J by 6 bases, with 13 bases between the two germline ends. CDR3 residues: CASKPPPENTIYF. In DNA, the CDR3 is TGTGCCAGTAAACCACCCCCCGAAAACACCATATATTTT.

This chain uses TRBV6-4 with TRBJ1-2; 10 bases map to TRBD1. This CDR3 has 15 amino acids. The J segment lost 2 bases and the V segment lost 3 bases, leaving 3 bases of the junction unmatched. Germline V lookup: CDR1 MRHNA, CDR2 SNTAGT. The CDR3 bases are TGTGCCAGCAGTGATACGGACAGGGGGAACTATGGCTACACCTTC. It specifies CASSDTDRGNYGYTF.

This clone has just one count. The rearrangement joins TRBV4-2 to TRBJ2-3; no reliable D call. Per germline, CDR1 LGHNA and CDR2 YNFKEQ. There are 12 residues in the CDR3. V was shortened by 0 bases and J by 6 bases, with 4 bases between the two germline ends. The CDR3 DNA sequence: TGTGCCAGCAGCCAAGAATGGGATACGCAGTATTTT. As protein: CASSQEWDTQYF.

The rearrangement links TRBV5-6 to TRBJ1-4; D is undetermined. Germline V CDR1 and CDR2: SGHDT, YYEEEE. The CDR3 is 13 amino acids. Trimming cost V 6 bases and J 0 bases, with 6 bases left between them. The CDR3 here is CASNGATNEKLFF. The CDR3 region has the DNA TGTGCCAGCAACGGTGCAACTAATGAAAAACTGTTTTTT.

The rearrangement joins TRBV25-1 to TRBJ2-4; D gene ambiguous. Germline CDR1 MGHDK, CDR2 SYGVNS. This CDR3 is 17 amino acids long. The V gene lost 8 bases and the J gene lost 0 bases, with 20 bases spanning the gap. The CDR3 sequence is CASFPPAGRVAKNIQYF. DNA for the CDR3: TGTGCCAGCTTCCCTCCAGCCGGACGGGTAGCCAAAAACATTCAGTACTTC.

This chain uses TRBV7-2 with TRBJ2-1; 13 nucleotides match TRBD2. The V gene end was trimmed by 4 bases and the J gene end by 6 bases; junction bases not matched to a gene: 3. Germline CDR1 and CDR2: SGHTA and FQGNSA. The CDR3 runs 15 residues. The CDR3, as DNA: TGTGCCAGCAGCTCACGGACTAGCGGGAGCAATGAGCAGTTCTTC. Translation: CASSSRTSGSNEQFF.